Following are 8 T cell receptor beta chains from one sample sequenced in a study of CD8 T cells in ankylosing spondylitis. Antigens for these TCRs are unknown. Study-level findings and limits: A motif in TCR beta, a set of roughly eight highly homologous variants, appeared characteristic of ankylosing spondylitis blood.

Via MiXCR, TCRdb re-called the 5' RACE reads, giving one row per CDR3 protein. The sample records about 460,000 distinct CDR3 sequences, under 5.5% being singletons. The sequencing sample was made of blood, either unsorted or a sorted T cell fraction (not recorded which). The source of these receptors is a male donor with ankylosing spondylitis.

This clonotype was picked up many times. This sequence joins TRBV10-3 and TRBJ1-5; possibly TRBD1 for D (6 bases). The length of the CDR3 is 14 residues. CDR1 is ENHRY, CDR2 SYGVKD, per germline. The germline V and J ends were trimmed by 5 bases and 1 base, with 9 bases remaining between them. The CDR3 DNA is TGTGCCATCAGTACGGACAGCAGCAATCAGCCCCAGCATTTT. Amino acids: CAISTDSSNQPQHF.

This clonotype was seen at least ten times. The rearrangement links TRBV7-2 to TRBJ2-7; 7 bases line up with TRBD1. CDR3 length equals 15 residues. In germline, CDR1 is SGHTA, CDR2 FQGNSA. The trim removed 2 bases at V and 8 bases at J, leaving 12 bases unmatched. The CDR3 bases are TGTGCCAGCAGCTTATCGGAGGACAGGTTGGCTAAGCAGTACTTC. Amino acids: CASSLSEDRLAKQYF.

There are a few counts of this clonotype. The gene calls are TRBV28 and TRBJ2-3, with 7 bases fitting TRBD2. Germline CDR1 MDHEN, CDR2 SYDVKM. J was trimmed by 4 bases and V by 6 bases; bases with no gene match: 10. The CDR3 length is 15 residues. CDR3 amino acids: CASRAPLAFPDTQYF. The CDR3 coding sequence is TGTGCCAGCAGAGCACCACTAGCGTTTCCAGATACGCAGTATTTT.

This clonotype was seen at least ten times. V usage is TRBV7-2 and J usage is TRBJ2-5; 7 bases are shared with TRBD1. Germline lookup yields CDR1 SGHTA and CDR2 FQGNSA. CDR3 length: 14 residues. The trim removed 6 bases at V and 5 bases at J, leaving 9 bases unmatched. CDR3: CASRKRQGGETQYF. CDR3 in DNA: TGTGCCAGCAGAAAACGACAGGGTGGGGAGACCCAGTACTTC. Together with reference TRBV7-2 and TRBJ2-5, the CDR3 gives the full variable domain: GAGVSQSPSNKVTEKGKDVELRCDPISGHTALYWYRQSLGQGLEFLIYFQGNSAPDKSGLPSDRFSAERTGGSVSTLTIQRTQQEDSAVYLCASRKRQGGETQYFGPGTRLLVL.

This clonotype was detected a few times. The chain joins TRBV7-2 to TRBJ2-1, with TRBD2 identical over 16 bases. Losses at the gene ends were 1 base for V and 12 bases for J; bases not matched to a gene: 9. The germline gives CDR1 SGHTA, CDR2 FQGNSA. The CDR3 contains 17 residues. The DNA for the CDR3 is TGTGCCAGCAGCTTAGGAAGGGGACTAGCGGGAGGGGGAGGGCAGTTCTTC. Translating gives CASSLGRGLAGGGGQFF.

This clonotype was detected ten times or more. The rearrangement uses TRBV5-1 and TRBJ2-2; maybe TRBD2 (5 bases). The germline V gene has CDR1 SGHRS and CDR2 YFSETQ. V was pared by 4 bases and J by 4 bases, with 14 bases between. The CDR3 covers 15 residues. For the CDR3, the DNA is TGCGCCAGCAGCCGGAGGACGAATAGCACCGGGGAGCTGTTTTTT. It specifies CASSRRTNSTGELFF.

This clonotype occurred a few times. The chain employs TRBV20-1 and TRBJ2-5; D perhaps matches TRBD1 (5 bases). The CDR3 has 14 residues. The germline CDR1 and CDR2 sequences are DFQATT and SNEGSKA (reference sequence). The V and J ends lost 1 base and 4 bases respectively, with 13 bases between them. CDR3 sequence reads: CSARGGSQGETQYF. The CDR3 DNA follows: TGCAGTGCTAGAGGAGGCAGCCAGGGAGAGACCCAGTACTTC.

This chain joins TRBV5-1 and TRBJ2-7, with 11 bases that match TRBD1. CDR3 length equals 14 residues. Germline V gene sequence: CDR1 SGHRS, CDR2 YFSETQ. With V trimmed by 3 bases and J by 6 bases, 5 bases remained unmatched. CDR3 sequence: CASSWTGGIREQYF. DNA of the CDR3: TGCGCCAGCAGCTGGACAGGGGGCATTCGCGAGCAGTACTTC.